A single sample gave rise to the 20 T cell receptor beta chains below, sequenced in a study of T cells in Graves' hyperthyroidism and ophthalmopathy. TCR beta CDR3 region amplification was performed from RNA transcripts. A set of HTBI primers served as the primers for a first-round RT-PCR of the TCR CDR3. MiXCR was run by TCRdb on the multiplex PCR reads, yielding one entry per CDR3 protein. The sample includes around 600,000 distinct CDR3 sequences, roughly 14% of them seen just once. The sample comprised blood. These receptors were obtained from a woman aged 25 to 45 with Graves' hyperthyroidism.

Ten or more counts support this clonotype. The chain links TRBV12-3 or TRBV12-4 to TRBJ2-1; 7 bases line up with TRBD2. This CDR3 region has 13 residues. V gave up 7 bases and J gave up 10 bases; unmatched junction bases: 10. CDR3 sequence: CASNGAGAREQFF. The CDR3 coding sequence is TGTGCCAGCAATGGGGCGGGAGCCCGAGAGCAGTTCTTC.

V gene TRBV30 combines with J gene TRBJ2-7; tentatively, D is TRBD2 (5 bases). This CDR3 is built from 13 residues. Trimming removed 4 bases from V and 6 bases from J, with 16 bases in between. Germline V gives CDR1 GTSNPN, CDR2 SVGIG (reference sequence). The CDR3 DNA reads as TGTGCCTGGAAAATGGACGGGGTTGGCGAGCAGTACTTC. Encoded protein: CAWKMDGVGEQYF.

In this sample, this clonotype turned up a few times. The chain uses TRBV28 and TRBJ2-2; D is undetermined. This CDR3 comprises 14 residues. Germline loops: CDR1 MDHEN, CDR2 SYDVKM. Deletions cut 5 bases from V and 6 bases from J, with 13 bases between. The CDR3 bases are TGTGCCAGCAGTCCCCCGCCCGCACCCGGGGAGCTGTTTTTT. Its protein product is CASSPPPAPGELFF.

This clonotype was counted at least ten times. The CDR3 coding sequence is TGTGCCAGCACACGGTTCTGGGGCGGGGAGCTGTTTTTT. Its protein is CASTRFWGGELFF. The rearrangement joins TRBV2 to TRBJ2-2; D not certain. V was trimmed by 7 bases and J by 7 bases, leaving 13 bases between them. The V gene's germline CDR1 is SNHLY and CDR2 FYNNEI. The CDR3 spans 13 residues.

Comment on this clonotype: This could be a read error, since a much larger clone is one nucleotide away. J is TRBJ1-1 and V is TRBV2, with 9 nucleotides matching TRBD1. With 7 bases clipped from V and 3 bases from J, the junction kept 6 bases outside the gene matches. CDR1 and CDR2 (germline): SNHLY, FYNNEI. CDR3 length: 14 amino acids. CDR3 sequence: CASTPQGAYTEAFF. The CDR3 DNA is TGTGCCAGCACCCCACAGGGGGCTTACACTGAAGCTTTCTTT.

Many counts were recorded for this clonotype. V is TRBV5-5 and J is TRBJ2-1, with 8 nucleotides matching TRBD1. After removal of 4 bases from V and 6 bases from J, the junction contained 12 bases not matched to a gene. Germline V gene data show CDR1 as SGHKS and CDR2 as YYEKEE (reference sequence). The CDR3 has 16 residues. In nucleotides, the CDR3 is TGTGCCAGCAGCACCGCGGACAGGGTCGGGGTCAATGAGCAGTTCTTC. Its protein is CASSTADRVGVNEQFF. Full variable domain (outside the CDR3, taken from reference TRBV5-5 and TRBJ2-1): DAGVTQSPTHLIKTRGQQVTLRCSPISGHKSVSWYQQVLGQGPQFIFQYYEKEERGRGNFPDRFSARQFPNYSSELNVNALLLGDSALYLCASSTADRVGVNEQFFGPGTRLTVL.

This clonotype was detected ten times or more. The rearrangement uses TRBV15 and TRBJ2-7, with unresolved D. Germline V gene data show CDR1 as LNHNV and CDR2 as YYDKDF (reference sequence). V was cut by 2 bases and J by 3 bases, with 8 bases left in between. The CDR3 is made up of 13 amino acids. The CDR3: CATSRNRVYEQYF. The DNA for the CDR3 is TGTGCCACCAGCAGAAACCGAGTCTACGAGCAGTACTTC.

The table lists this clonotype with many counts. This rearrangement joins TRBV11-2 to TRBJ2-1, with 8 bases fitting TRBD1. In germline, CDR1 is SGHAT, CDR2 FQNNGV. V shed 3 bases and J 4 bases; nucleotides not matched to a gene: 8. This CDR3 is built from 16 residues. In nucleotides, the CDR3 is TGTGCCAGCAGCTTTATGTTTAGGACAGGGTACAATGAGCAGTTCTTC. Amino acid sequence: CASSFMFRTGYNEQFF. The whole variable domain, filled in from reference TRBV11-2 and TRBJ2-1, reads EAGVAQSPRYKIIEKRQSVAFWCNPISGHATLYWYQQILGQGPKLLIQFQNNGVVDDSQLPKDRFSAERLKGVDSTLKIQPAKLEDSAVYLCASSFMFRTGYNEQFFGPGTRLTVL.

In its sample, this clonotype was seen a few times. The chain is built from TRBV5-4 and TRBJ2-2, with D perhaps being TRBD1 or TRBD2 (6 bases each). The V gene lost 4 bases and the J gene lost 2 bases, with 18 bases spanning the gap. The CDR3 sequence is 17 residues long. The germline gives CDR1 SGHNT, CDR2 YYREEE (reference sequence). As DNA, the CDR3 is TGTGCCAGCAGCCGAATGAGGGGGGCAGCAAACACCGGGGAGCTGTTTTTT. Translated, it gives CASSRMRGAANTGELFF.

There are many counts of this clonotype. The J gene is TRBJ2-1, the V gene TRBV7-3, with 7 bases lining up with TRBD2. V was pared by 1 base and J by 4 bases, with 4 bases of the junction left unmatched. Looked up from germline, CDR1 is SGHTA and CDR2 is FQGTGA. CDR3 size: 15 residues. For the CDR3, the DNA is TGTGCCAGCAGCTTAAGTCTAGCGGATTACAATGAGCAGTTCTTC. This encodes CASSLSLADYNEQFF.

There are a few counts of this clonotype. The V call is TRBV19, the J call TRBJ2-7, with 10 nucleotides matching TRBD2. V shed 1 base, J shed 2 bases, and the junction held 2 bases outside the gene matches. The CDR3 sequence is 15 residues long. Germline V gene lookup returns CDR1 LNHDA and CDR2 SQIVND (reference sequence). CDR3 region: CASSIGTSGTYEQYF. CDR3 DNA: TGTGCCAGTAGTATAGGGACTAGCGGAACCTACGAGCAGTACTTC.

About this clonotype: A much larger clone is a single base away; this may be a read error. This chain joins TRBV29-1 and TRBJ2-1; TRBD2 matches 11 bases. CDR3 length equals 19 residues. CDR1 is SQVTM, CDR2 ANQGSEA, per germline. V lost 0 bases, J lost 3 bases, and 13 bases stayed unmatched. CDR3 DNA sequence: TGCAGCGTTGAAGATTGCCCCGTGGCTAGCGGGAGGTTCTACAATGAGCAGTTCTTC. As protein: CSVEDCPVASGRFYNEQFF.

The sample holds many counts of this clonotype. The rearrangement uses TRBV3-1 and TRBJ2-1; perhaps TRBD2 as D (6 bases). Trimming left V 1 base short and J 8 bases short, with 15 bases between. Germline values: CDR1 LGHDT, CDR2 YNNKEL (reference sequence). The CDR3 spans 15 residues. The CDR3 is CASSQGLLARDEQFF. Here the CDR3 DNA reads TGTGCCAGCAGCCAAGGGCTACTAGCACGTGATGAGCAGTTCTTC.

This clonotype was observed a few times. The rearrangement links TRBV4-1 to TRBJ2-3; D possibly corresponds to TRBD1 (7 bases). This CDR3 is 17 amino acids long. Germline values: CDR1 MGHRA, CDR2 YSYEKL. V gave up 2 bases and J gave up 2 bases, with 17 bases separating them. The CDR3 region has the DNA TGCGCCAGCAGCCAACCAGGGAGGAGGGGGCCCACAGATACGCAGTATTTT. Translated, it gives CASSQPGRRGPTDTQYF.

In the case of this clonotype: A single base separates this from a much larger clone, so it may be a read error. The rearrangement uses TRBV18 and TRBJ1-5; D remains ambiguous. CDR3 length: 15 residues. Germline V gene sequence: CDR1 KGHSH, CDR2 LQKENI. The chain's CDR3 is CASSPGVYRDQLQHF. CDR3 sequence (DNA): TGTGCCAGCTCACCAGGAGTATACAGAGATCAGCTCCAGCATTTT.

This clonotype was counted only a few times. This sequence joins TRBV6-1 and TRBJ2-7; 10 bases match TRBD1. In germline, CDR1 is MNHNS, CDR2 SASEGT. V lost 6 bases, J lost 6 bases, and 8 bases stayed unmatched. The CDR3 has 14 residues. In nucleotides, the CDR3 is TGTGCCAGCAGAGACCGAGGACAGGGGGTCGAGCAGTACTTC. It translates to CASRDRGQGVEQYF.

This clonotype was counted ten times or more. The CDR3 sequence is CSARQGRSDSYEQYF. In DNA form, the CDR3 reads TGCAGTGCTAGACAGGGGAGGAGCGACTCCTACGAGCAGTACTTC. The chain employs TRBV20-1 and TRBJ2-7, with D possibly being TRBD1 or TRBD2 (6 bases each). The V end was cut by 2 bases, the J end by 0 bases, with 14 bases between. This CDR3 has 15 residues. From germline, CDR1 is DFQATT and CDR2 SNEGSKA (reference sequence).

The sample holds many counts of this clonotype. V usage is TRBV11-2 and J usage is TRBJ2-7; no firm D call. In germline, CDR1 is SGHAT, CDR2 FQNNGV. Deletions cut 6 bases from V and 4 bases from J, with 16 bases between. This CDR3 has 14 amino acids. This CDR3 is CASSRPWAIYEQYF. Here the CDR3 DNA reads TGTGCCAGCAGTCGGCCCTGGGCAATATACGAGCAGTACTTC.

This clonotype was recorded at least ten times. The V call is TRBV18, the J call TRBJ2-1, with TRBD2 matching over 11 bases. This CDR3 is built from 15 residues. In germline, CDR1 is KGHSH, CDR2 LQKENI. V lost 0 bases, J lost 10 bases, and 5 bases stayed unmatched. Written as DNA, the CDR3 is TGTGCCAGCTCACCACCGGGACTAGCGGATTCCGAGCAGTTCTTC. This gives the protein CASSPPGLADSEQFF.

This clonotype was detected only a few times. The rearrangement uses TRBV6-1 and TRBJ2-2, with 9 positions matching TRBD1. Looked up from germline, CDR1 is MNHNS and CDR2 is SASEGT. The CDR3 is made up of 16 amino acids. V trimming: 5 bases; J trimming: 2 bases; junction bases outside the gene matches: 6. The CDR3 loop reads CASSSRDRVNTGELFF. CDR3 bases: TGTGCCAGCAGTTCACGGGACAGGGTCAACACCGGGGAGCTGTTTTTT.